The next 13 T cell receptor beta chains were all read from a single sample in a study of regulatory T cells in long-lasting Graves disease (dated by TCRdb to the early 2020s). The protocol used for the library was multiplex PCR. Sequenced using an Illumina HiSeq 4000. iRepertoire HTBI primers and Arm-PCR amplification of CDR3 regions were used to construct TCR beta libraries. TCRdb itself trimmed the public reads at Q25 with fastp, ran MiXCR and retained productive beta chains. All rows with the same CDR3 protein become a single entry with the most common DNA and genes. In all, the sample holds 500,000 to 700,000 distinct CDR3 sequences, and less than 20% of those were seen once. About 20% of the sample goes to the ten largest clones. Read against the paper, the sample's time point label means: newly diagnosed GD, antithyroid drugs for less than 3 months. For both TCR sequencing and RNA sequencing, RNA was extracted from PBMCs in TRIzol.

These same records also appear under a second study, on T cells in Graves' hyperthyroidism and ophthalmopathy.

The sample here was peripheral blood mononuclear cells (PBMCs), taken at new diagnosis, from a patient treated with antithyroid drugs. The origin of the receptors is a woman between 25 and 40 years old with Graves disease. Donor details come from another sample of the same person, matched by shared clones.

V is TRBV2 and J is TRBJ1-5; no definite D call. In germline, CDR1 is SNHLY, CDR2 FYNNEI. The V end lost 1 base, the J end lost 2 bases, and 9 bases lay between the germline ends. The CDR3 is 15 residues long. For the CDR3, the DNA is TGTGCCAGCAGTGAAGGAGGGTTGGGCAATCAGCCCCAGCATTTT. Protein product: CASSEGGLGNQPQHF.

The sample holds many counts of this clonotype. V and J are TRBV2 and TRBJ1-5; 7 bases are a match to TRBD1. The germline V gene has CDR1 SNHLY and CDR2 FYNNEI. The CDR3 length is 14 residues. Trimming cost V 6 bases and J 6 bases; bases outside gene matches: 8. The CDR3 sequence: CASSERGRLQPQHF. Written as DNA, the CDR3 is TGTGCCAGCAGCGAAAGGGGGCGGCTTCAGCCCCAGCATTTT.

The table lists this clonotype with a few counts. This chain uses TRBV5-8 with TRBJ1-2, with D unclear. The CDR3 length is 16 residues. Germline V gene lookup returns CDR1 SGHTS and CDR2 YDEGEE. V lost 0 bases and J 0 bases, leaving 12 bases between the germline ends. Here the CDR3 DNA reads TGTGCCAGCAGCTTGGCGGGGTCAGCCACTAACTATGGCTACACCTTC. It codes for CASSLAGSATNYGYTF. Full variable domain (remainder filled in from reference TRBV5-8 and TRBJ1-2): EAGVTQSPTHLIKTRGQQATLRCSPISGHTSVYWYQQALGLGLQFLLWYDEGEERNRGNFPPRFSGRQFPNYSSELNVNALELEDSALYLCASSLAGSATNYGYTFGSGTRLTVV.

This clonotype was counted only a few times. The chain couples TRBV27 to TRBJ1-1; tentatively, D is TRBD1 (5 bases). CDR1 MNHEY and CDR2 SMNVEV come from the germline V gene (reference sequence). The CDR3 has 15 residues. The V gene lost 9 bases and the J gene lost 6 bases, with 23 bases spanning the gap. CDR3 coding DNA: TGTGCCAGTTGGAAGGGGACCCTTGTCCCCTCTGAAGCTTTCTTT. This encodes CASWKGTLVPSEAFF.

This clonotype appeared many times. The rearrangement joins TRBV6-2 or TRBV6-3 to TRBJ1-2, with TRBD1 as a possible D gene (5 bases). Germline V CDR1 and CDR2: MNHEY, SVGEGT. The CDR3 is 15 amino acids. V gave up 6 bases and J gave up 4 bases, with 18 bases separating them. The CDR3 sequence is CASSLVREAGYGYTF. The CDR3 DNA is TGTGCCAGCAGCCTCGTCAGGGAGGCGGGCTATGGCTACACCTTC.

The table lists this clonotype with many counts. In DNA form, the CDR3 reads TGTGCCAGCAGCCTAAGACTAGCGTCGACCTACGAGCAGTACTTC. Translated: CASSLRLASTYEQYF. V usage is TRBV11-2 and J usage is TRBJ2-7; the match to TRBD2 covers 8 bases. The CDR3 sequence is 15 residues long. Germline V lookup: CDR1 SGHAT, CDR2 FQNNGV. V lost 5 bases and J lost 2; bases outside the gene matches: 8.

This clonotype came up many times. The chain carries TRBV7-6 and TRBJ2-3; 8 bases line up with TRBD2. The CDR3 extends over 15 amino acids. CDR1 and CDR2 from the germline V gene are SGHVS and FNYEAQ. V lost 6 bases and J lost 6; bases outside the gene matches: 11. CDR3 sequence (DNA): TGTGCCAGCAGTATTGTAGCGGGATGGAGGGATACGCAGTATTTT. It is translated as CASSIVAGWRDTQYF.

This clonotype was seen only a few times. This chain connects TRBV18 to TRBJ2-1; maybe TRBD2 (5 bases). V lost 0 bases and J 4 bases, leaving 16 bases between the germline ends. The CDR3 is 17 residues long. Germline assignment: CDR1 KGHSH and CDR2 LQKENI. CDR3 nucleotide sequence: TGTGCCAGCTCACCACCATCTTCTCTCGCGGGTTACAATGAGCAGTTCTTC. It specifies CASSPPSSLAGYNEQFF.

This clonotype was picked up many times. The V call is TRBV28, the J call TRBJ1-1; unclear D gene. Germline CDR1 is MDHEN and CDR2 is SYDVKM. The V gene lost 6 bases and the J gene lost 1 base, with 12 bases spanning the gap. CDR3 length: 14 residues. The CDR3 bases are TGTGCCAGCAGGGTTAGGAGGACGAACACTGAAGCTTTCTTT. This sequence encodes CASRVRRTNTEAFF.

This clonotype was counted at least ten times. The V gene is TRBV12-3 or TRBV12-4, the J gene TRBJ1-1; unclear D gene. The CDR3 is made up of 15 amino acids. Trimming stripped 6 bases from V and 4 bases from J, with 18 bases between. The CDR3 here is CASSSGPEGVTEAFF. For the CDR3, the DNA is TGTGCCAGCAGCTCTGGGCCCGAAGGCGTCACTGAAGCTTTCTTT.

This clonotype was counted a few times. DNA of the CDR3: TGCGCCAGCAGCTCCGGGACAGGGAGCAACGAGCAGTACTTC. This sequence encodes CASSSGTGSNEQYF. V gene TRBV5-1 combines with J gene TRBJ2-7; 9 positions agree with TRBD1. This CDR3 region has 14 residues. Trimming took 3 bases from V and 5 from J; bases not matched to a gene: 6. Germline V gene lookup returns CDR1 SGHRS and CDR2 YFSETQ. Full variable domain (rest looked up from reference TRBV5-1 and TRBJ2-7): KAGVTQTPRYLIKTRGQQVTLSCSPISGHRSVSWYQQTPGQGLQFLFEYFSETQRNKGNFPGRFSGRQFSNSRSEMNVSTLELGDSALYLCASSSGTGSNEQYFGPGTRLTVT.

Many counts were recorded for this clonotype. This chain joins TRBV2 and TRBJ1-6; 7 bases are a match to TRBD1. Trimming cost V 6 bases and J 7 bases; bases outside gene matches: 9. Germline CDR1 is SNHLY and CDR2 is FYNNEI. The CDR3 has 15 residues. DNA of the CDR3: TGTGCCAGCAGGACTCGACAGGGACGCAATTCACCCCTCCACTTT. The encoded protein is CASRTRQGRNSPLHF.

This clonotype was seen many times. The J gene is TRBJ2-3, the V gene TRBV28; D uncertain. V lost 2 bases and J lost 0, with 12 bases in between. Germline loops: CDR1 MDHEN, CDR2 SYDVKM. This CDR3 has 16 amino acids. CDR3: CASSLGSVGSTDTQYF. The CDR3 region has the DNA TGTGCCAGCAGTTTAGGGTCGGTCGGCAGCACAGATACGCAGTATTTT. The full variable domain, in which reference TRBV28 and TRBJ2-3 provide the parts outside the CDR3, is DVKVTQSSRYLVKRTGEKVFLECVQDMDHENMFWYRQDPGLGLRLIYFSYDVKMKEKGDIPEGYSVSREKKERFSLILESASTNQTSMYLCASSLGSVGSTDTQYFGPGTRLTVL.